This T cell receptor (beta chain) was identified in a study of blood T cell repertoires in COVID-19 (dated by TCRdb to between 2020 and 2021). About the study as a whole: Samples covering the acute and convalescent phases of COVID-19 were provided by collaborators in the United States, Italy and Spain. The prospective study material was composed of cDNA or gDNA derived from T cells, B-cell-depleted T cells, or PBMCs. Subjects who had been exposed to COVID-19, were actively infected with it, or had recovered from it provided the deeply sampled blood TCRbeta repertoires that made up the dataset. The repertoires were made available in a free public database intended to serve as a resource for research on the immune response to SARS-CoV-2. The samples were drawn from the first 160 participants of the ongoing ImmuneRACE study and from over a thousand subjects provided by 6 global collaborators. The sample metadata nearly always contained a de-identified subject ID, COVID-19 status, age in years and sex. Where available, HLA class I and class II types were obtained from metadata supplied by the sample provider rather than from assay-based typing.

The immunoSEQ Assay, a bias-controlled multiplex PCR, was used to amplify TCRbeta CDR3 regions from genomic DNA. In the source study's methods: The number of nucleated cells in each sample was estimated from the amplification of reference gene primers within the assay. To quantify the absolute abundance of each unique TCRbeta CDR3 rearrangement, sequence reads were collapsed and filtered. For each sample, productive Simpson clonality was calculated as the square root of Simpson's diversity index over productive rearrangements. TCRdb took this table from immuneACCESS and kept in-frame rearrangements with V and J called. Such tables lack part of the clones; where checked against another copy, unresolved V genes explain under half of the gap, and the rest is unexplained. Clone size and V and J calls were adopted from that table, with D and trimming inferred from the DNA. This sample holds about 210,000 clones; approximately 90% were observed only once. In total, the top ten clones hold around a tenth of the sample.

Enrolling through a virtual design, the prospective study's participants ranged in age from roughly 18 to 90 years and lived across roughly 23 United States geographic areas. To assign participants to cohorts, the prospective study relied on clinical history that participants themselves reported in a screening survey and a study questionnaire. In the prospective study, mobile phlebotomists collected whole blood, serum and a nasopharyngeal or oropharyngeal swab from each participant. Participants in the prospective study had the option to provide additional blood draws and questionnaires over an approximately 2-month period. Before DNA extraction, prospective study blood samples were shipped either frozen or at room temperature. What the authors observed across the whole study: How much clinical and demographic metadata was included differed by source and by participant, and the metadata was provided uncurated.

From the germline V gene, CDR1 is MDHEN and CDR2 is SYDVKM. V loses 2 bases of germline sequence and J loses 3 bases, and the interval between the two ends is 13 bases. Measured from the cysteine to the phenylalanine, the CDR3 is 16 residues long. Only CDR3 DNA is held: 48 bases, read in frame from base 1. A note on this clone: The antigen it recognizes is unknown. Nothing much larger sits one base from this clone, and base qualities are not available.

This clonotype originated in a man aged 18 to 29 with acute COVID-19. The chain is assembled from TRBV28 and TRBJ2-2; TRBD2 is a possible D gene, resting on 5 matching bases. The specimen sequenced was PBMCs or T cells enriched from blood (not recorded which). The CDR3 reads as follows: CASSLGSWEYTGELFF. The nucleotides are TGTGCCAGCAGTTTAGGGTCATGGGAGTACACCGGGGAGCTGTTTTTT.